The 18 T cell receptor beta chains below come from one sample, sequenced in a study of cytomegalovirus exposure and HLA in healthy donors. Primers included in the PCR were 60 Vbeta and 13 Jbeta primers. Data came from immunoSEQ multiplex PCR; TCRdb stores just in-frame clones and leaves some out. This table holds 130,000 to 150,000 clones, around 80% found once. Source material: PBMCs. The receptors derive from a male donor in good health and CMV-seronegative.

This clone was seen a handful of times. This CDR3 reads CASSLAERDYYFNEQFF. The CDR3 DNA is TGTGCCAGCAGCTTAGCCGAGAGGGACTATTATTTCAATGAGCAGTTCTTC. This sequence joins TRBV7-9 and TRBJ2-1; 7 bases map to TRBD2. The ends lost 0 bases at V and 6 bases at J; junction bases unmatched: 11. CDR3 length: 17 residues. CDR1 and CDR2 from the germline V gene are SEHNR and FQNEAQ (reference sequence).

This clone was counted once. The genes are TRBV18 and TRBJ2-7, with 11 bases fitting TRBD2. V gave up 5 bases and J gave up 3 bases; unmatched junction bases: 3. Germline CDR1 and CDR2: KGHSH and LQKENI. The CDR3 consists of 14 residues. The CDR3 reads CASSEGLADYEQYF. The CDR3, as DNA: TGTGCCAGCTCAGAGGGACTAGCGGACTACGAGCAGTACTTC.

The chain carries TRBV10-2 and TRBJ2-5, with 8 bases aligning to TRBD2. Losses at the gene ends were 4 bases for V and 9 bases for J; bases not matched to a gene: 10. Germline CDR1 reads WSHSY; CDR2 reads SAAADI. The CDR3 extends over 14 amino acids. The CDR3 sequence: CASSAAGAIGAQYF. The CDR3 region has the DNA TGCGCCAGCAGTGCAGCGGGGGCGATAGGGGCCCAGTACTTC.

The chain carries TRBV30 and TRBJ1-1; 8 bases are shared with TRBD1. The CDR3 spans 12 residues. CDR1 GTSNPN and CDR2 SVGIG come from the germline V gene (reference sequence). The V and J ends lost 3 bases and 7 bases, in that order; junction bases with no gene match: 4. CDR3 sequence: CAWSGQGLEAFF. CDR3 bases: TGTGCCTGGAGCGGACAGGGCCTTGAAGCTTTCTTT.

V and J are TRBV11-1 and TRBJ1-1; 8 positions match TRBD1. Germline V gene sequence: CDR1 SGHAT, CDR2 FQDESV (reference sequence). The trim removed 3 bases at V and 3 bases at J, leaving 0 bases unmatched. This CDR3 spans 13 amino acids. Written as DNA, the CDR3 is TGTGCCAGCAGCTTGACAGGGGACACTGAAGCTTTCTTT. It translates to CASSLTGDTEAFF.

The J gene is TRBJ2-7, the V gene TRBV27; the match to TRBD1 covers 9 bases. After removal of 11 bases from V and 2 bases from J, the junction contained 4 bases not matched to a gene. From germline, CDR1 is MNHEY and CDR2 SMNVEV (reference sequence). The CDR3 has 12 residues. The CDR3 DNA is TGTGCCGCCCGGGACAGGGCCTACGAGCAGTACTTC. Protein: CAARDRAYEQYF.

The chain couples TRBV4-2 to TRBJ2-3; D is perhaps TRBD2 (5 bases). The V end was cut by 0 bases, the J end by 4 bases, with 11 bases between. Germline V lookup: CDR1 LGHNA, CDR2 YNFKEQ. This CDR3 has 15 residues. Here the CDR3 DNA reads TGTGCCAGCAGCCAAGATGTGCTCGGGGCAGATACGCAGTATTTT. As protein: CASSQDVLGADTQYF.

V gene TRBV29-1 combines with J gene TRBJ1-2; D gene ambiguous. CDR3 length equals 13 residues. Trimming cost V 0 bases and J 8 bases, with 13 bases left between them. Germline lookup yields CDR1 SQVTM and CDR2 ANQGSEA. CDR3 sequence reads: CSVEDALIRGYTF. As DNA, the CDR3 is TGCAGCGTTGAAGATGCGCTGATCCGAGGCTACACCTTC.

The CDR3 spells CASSPAGQPSGNTIYF. DNA of the CDR3: TGTGCCAGCTCACCTGCTGGGCAGCCCTCTGGAAACACCATATATTTT. The chain is built from TRBV18 and TRBJ1-3, with D hard to call. Germline V gives CDR1 KGHSH, CDR2 LQKENI. This CDR3 region has 16 residues. Deletions cut 3 bases from V and 0 bases from J, with 12 bases between.

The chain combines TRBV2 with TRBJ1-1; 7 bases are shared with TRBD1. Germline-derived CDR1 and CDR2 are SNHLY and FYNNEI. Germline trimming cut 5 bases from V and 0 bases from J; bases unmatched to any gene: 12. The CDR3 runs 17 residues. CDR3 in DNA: TGTGCCAGCAGTCTCCGGGGACAGAGCGTCATGAACACTGAAGCTTTCTTT. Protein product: CASSLRGQSVMNTEAFF.

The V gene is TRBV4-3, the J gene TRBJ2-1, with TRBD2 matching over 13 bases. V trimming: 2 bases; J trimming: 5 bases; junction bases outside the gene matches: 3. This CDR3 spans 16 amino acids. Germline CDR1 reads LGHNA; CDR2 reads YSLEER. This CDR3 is CASSQTLAGGHNEQFF. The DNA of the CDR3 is TGCGCCAGCAGCCAAACACTAGCGGGGGGGCACAATGAGCAGTTCTTC.

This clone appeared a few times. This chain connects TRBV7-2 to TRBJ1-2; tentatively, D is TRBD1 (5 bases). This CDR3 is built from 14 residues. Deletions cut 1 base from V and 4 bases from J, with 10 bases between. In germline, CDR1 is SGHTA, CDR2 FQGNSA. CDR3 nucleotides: TGTGCCAGCAGCTTAGGGGGGGTAGGCTATGGCTACACCTTC. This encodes CASSLGGVGYGYTF.

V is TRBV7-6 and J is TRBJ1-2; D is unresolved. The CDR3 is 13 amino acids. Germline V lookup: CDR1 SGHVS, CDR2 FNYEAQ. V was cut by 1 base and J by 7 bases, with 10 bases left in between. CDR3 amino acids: CASSLGRASGYTF. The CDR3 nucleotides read TGTGCCAGCAGCTTAGGCAGAGCTAGTGGCTACACCTTC.

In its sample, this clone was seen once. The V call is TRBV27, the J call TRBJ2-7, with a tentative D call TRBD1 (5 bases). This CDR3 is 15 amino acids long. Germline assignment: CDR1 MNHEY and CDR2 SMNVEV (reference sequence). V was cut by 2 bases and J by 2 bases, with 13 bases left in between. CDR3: CASSLIGDGTYEQYF. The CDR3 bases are TGTGCCAGCAGTTTAATAGGGGATGGGACCTACGAGCAGTACTTC.

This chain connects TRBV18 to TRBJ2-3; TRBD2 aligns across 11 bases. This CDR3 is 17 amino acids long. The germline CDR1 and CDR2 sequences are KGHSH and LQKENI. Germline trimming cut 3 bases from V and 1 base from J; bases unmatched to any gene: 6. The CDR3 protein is CASSPIAGGPGTDTQYF. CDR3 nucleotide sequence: TGTGCCAGCTCACCGATAGCGGGGGGGCCTGGCACAGATACGCAGTATTTT. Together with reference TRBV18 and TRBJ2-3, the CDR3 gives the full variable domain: NAGVMQNPRHLVRRRGQEARLRCSPMKGHSHVYWYRQLPEEGLKFMVYLQKENIIDESGMPKERFSAEFPKEGPSILRIQQVVRGDSAAYFCASSPIAGGPGTDTQYFGPGTRLTVL.

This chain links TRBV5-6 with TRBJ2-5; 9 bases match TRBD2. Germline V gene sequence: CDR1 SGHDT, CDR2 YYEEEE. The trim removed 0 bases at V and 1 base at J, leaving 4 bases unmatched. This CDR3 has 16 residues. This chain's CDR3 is CASSLGSGGPQETQYF. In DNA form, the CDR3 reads TGTGCCAGCAGCTTGGGTAGCGGGGGACCCCAAGAGACCCAGTACTTC.

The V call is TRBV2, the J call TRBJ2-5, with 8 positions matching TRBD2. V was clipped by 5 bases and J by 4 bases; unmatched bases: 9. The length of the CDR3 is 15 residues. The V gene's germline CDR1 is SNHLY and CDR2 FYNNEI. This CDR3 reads CASSWGAGGVETQYF. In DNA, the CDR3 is TGTGCCAGCAGTTGGGGGGCGGGGGGAGTAGAGACCCAGTACTTC. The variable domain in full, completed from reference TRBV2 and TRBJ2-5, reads EPEVTQTPSHQVTQMGQEVILRCVPISNHLYFYWYRQILGQKVEFLVSFYNNEISEKSEIFDDQFSVERPDGSNFTLKIRSTKLEDSAMYFCASSWGAGGVETQYFGPGTRLLVL.

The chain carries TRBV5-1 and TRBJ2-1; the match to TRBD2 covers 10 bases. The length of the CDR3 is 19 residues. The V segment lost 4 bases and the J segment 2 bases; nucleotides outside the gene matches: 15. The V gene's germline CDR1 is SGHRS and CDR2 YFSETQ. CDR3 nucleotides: TGCGCCAGCAGCCCTTTTGGGAGCGGGGGGGTGGAAGCCTACAATGAGCAGTTCTTC. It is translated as CASSPFGSGGVEAYNEQFF.